The present T cell receptor (beta chain) was sequenced within a study of cytomegalovirus exposure and HLA in healthy donors. In its sample, this clone was seen once. Its antigen is still unknown. The PCR was carried out with 60 Vbeta primers and 13 Jbeta primers. Libraries were prepared by immunoSEQ multiplex PCR; TCRdb keeps only in-frame clonotypes and omits some of them. The sample holds around 67,000 clones, 75% to 85% seen once. The CDR3 has 15 amino acids. Germline V gene lookup returns CDR1 LGHNA and CDR2 YNFKEQ. V shed 0 bases and J shed 3 bases, with 11 bases lying between them. Study-wide results and caveats: Presence/absence results assume similar sequencing depth per donor, which may not hold.

The sequenced material came from PBMCs. The rearrangement uses TRBV4-2 and TRBJ1-1; the D is unclear. This sequence was found in a man younger than 35 in good health and CMV-seropositive. CDR3 protein: CASSQDGPWDTEAFF. CDR3 DNA: TGTGCCAGCAGCCAAGATGGGCCTTGGGACACTGAAGCTTTCTTT.